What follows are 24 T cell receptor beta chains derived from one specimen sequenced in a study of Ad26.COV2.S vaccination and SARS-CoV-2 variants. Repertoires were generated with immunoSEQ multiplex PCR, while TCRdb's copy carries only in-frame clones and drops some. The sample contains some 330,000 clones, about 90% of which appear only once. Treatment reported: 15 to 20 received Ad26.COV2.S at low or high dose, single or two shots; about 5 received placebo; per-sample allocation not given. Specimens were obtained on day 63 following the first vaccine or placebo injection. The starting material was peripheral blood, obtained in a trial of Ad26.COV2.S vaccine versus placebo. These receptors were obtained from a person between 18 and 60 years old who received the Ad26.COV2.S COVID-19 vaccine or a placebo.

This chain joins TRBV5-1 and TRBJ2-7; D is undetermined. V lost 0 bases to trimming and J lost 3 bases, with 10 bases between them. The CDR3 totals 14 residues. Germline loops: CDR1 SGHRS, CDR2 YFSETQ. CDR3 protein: CASSLGSGDYEQYV. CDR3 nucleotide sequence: TGCGCCAGCAGCTTGGGGTCTGGGGACTACGAGCAGTACGTC.

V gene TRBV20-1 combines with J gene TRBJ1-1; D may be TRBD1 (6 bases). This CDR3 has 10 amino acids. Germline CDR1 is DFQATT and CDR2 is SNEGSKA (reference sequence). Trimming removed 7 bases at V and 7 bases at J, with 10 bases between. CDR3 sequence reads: CSVAGVEAFF. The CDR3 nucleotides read TGCAGTGTGGCAGGGGTTGAAGCTTTCTTT.

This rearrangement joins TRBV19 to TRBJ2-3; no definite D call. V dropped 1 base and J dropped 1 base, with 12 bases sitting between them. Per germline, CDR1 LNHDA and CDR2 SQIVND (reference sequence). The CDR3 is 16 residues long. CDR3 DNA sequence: TGTGCCAGTAGTATAGCGCCCCAACCAGGCACAGATACGCAGTATTTT. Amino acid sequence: CASSIAPQPGTDTQYF.

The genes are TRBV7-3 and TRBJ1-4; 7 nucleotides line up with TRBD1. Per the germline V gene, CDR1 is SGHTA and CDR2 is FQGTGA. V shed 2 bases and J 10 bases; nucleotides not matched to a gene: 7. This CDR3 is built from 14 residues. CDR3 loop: CASSLSPGTVKLFF. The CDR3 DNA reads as TGTGCCAGCAGCTTATCACCGGGGACAGTAAAACTGTTTTTT.

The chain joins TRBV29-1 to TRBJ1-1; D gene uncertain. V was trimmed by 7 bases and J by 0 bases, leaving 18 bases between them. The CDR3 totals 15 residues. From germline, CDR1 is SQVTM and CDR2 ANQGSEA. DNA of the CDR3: TGCAGCGGCCTTGGCCGAGTCTCGATGAACACTGAAGCTTTCTTT. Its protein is CSGLGRVSMNTEAFF. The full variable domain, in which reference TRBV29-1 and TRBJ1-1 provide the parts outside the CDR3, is SAVISQKPSRDICQRGTSLTIQCQVDSQVTMMFWYRQQPGQSLTLIATANQGSEATYESGFVIDKFPISRPNLTFSTLTVSNMSPEDSSIYLCSGLGRVSMNTEAFFGQGTRLTVV.

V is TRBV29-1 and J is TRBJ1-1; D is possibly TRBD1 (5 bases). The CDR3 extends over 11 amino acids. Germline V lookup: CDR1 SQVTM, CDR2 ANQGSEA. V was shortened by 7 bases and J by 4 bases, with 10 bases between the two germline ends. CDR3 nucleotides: TGCAGCGCAGGGACCGGCACTGAAGCTTTCTTT. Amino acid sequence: CSAGTGTEAFF.

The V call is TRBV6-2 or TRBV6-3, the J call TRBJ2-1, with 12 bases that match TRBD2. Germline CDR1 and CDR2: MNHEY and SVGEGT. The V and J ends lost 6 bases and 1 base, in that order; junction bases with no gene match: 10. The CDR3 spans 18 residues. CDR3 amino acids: CASSSGRGTSGSYNEQFF. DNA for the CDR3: TGTGCCAGCAGCTCCGGCAGGGGGACTAGCGGGTCCTACAATGAGCAGTTCTTC.

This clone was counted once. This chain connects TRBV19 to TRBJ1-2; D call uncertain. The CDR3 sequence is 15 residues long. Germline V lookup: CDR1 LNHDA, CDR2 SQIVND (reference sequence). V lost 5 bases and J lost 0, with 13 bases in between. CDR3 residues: CASSPPGATNYGYTF. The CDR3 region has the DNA TGTGCCAGTAGTCCCCCAGGAGCAACTAACTATGGCTACACCTTC.

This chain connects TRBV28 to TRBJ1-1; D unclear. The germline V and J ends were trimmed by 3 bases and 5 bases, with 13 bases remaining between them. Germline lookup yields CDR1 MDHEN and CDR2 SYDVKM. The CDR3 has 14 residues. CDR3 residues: CASSFIGLGTEAFF. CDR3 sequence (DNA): TGTGCCAGCAGTTTTATAGGGTTGGGAACTGAAGCTTTCTTT.

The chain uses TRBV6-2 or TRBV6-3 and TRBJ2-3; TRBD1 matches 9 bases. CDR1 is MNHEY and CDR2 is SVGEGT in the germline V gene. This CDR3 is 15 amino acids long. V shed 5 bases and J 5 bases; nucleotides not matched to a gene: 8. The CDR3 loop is CASSGGQGTGDTQYF. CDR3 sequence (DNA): TGTGCCAGCAGTGGAGGACAGGGGACAGGAGATACGCAGTATTTT.

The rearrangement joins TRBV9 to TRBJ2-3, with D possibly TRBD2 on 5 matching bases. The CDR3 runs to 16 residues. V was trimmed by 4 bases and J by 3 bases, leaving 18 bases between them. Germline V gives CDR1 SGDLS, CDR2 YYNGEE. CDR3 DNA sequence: TGTGCCAGCAGCCCCTCACCGCGGGTTTTGACAGATACGCAGTATTTT. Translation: CASSPSPRVLTDTQYF.

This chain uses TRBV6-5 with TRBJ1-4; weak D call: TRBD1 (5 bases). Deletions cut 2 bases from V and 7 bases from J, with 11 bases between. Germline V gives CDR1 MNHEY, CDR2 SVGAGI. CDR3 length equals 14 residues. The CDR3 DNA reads TGTGCCAGCAGTTACGGGGGGGGTGGTGAAAAACTGTTTTTT. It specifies CASSYGGGGEKLFF.

CDR3 nucleotides: TGTGCCAGCAGCTTGAAAGTGATCAATGGCTACACCTTC. It encodes CASSLKVINGYTF. The chain links TRBV5-8 to TRBJ1-2; D gene ambiguous. The CDR3 runs 13 residues. V lost 1 base, J lost 6 bases, and 10 bases lay in between. CDR1 SGHTS and CDR2 YDEGEE come from the germline V gene.

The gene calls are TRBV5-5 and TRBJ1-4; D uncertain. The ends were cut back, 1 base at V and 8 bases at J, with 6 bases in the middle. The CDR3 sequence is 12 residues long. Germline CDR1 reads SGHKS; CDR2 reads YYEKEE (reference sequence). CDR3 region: CASSLWREKLFF. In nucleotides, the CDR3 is TGTGCCAGCAGCTTGTGGAGAGAAAAACTGTTTTTT.

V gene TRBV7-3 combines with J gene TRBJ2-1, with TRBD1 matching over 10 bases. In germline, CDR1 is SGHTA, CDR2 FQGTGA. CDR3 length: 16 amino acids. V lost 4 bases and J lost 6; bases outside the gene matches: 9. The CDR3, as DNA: TGTGCCAGCAGCTACACCGGGACAGGGGCCCTCAATGAGCAGTTCTTC. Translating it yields CASSYTGTGALNEQFF.

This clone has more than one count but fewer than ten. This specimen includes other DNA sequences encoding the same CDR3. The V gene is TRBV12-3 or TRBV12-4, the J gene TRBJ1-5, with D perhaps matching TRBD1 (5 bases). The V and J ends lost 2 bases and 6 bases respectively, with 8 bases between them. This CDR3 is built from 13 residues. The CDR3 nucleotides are TGTGCCAGCAGTTTAACGGGGGGTCAGCCCCAGCATTTT. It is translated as CASSLTGGQPQHF.

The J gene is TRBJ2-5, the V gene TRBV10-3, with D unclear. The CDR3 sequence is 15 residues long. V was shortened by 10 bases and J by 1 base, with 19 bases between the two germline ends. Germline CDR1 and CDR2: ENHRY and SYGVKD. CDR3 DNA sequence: TGTGCCACCCGGAGTGGCAGTTTACGCCAAGAGACCCAGTACTTC. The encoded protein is CATRSGSLRQETQYF.

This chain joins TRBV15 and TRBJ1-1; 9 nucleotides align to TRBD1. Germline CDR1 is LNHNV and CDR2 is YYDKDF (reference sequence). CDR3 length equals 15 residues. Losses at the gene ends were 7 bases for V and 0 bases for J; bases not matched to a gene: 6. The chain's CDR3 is CATNPGQGVNTEAFF. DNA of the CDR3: TGTGCCACCAACCCGGGACAGGGAGTGAACACTGAAGCTTTCTTT. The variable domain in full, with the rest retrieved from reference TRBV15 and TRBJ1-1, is DAMVIQNPRYQVTQFGKPVTLSCSQTLNHNVMYWYQQKSSQAPKLLFHYYDKDFNNEADTPDNFQSRRPNTSFCFLDIRSPGLGDTAMYLCATNPGQGVNTEAFFGQGTRLTVV.

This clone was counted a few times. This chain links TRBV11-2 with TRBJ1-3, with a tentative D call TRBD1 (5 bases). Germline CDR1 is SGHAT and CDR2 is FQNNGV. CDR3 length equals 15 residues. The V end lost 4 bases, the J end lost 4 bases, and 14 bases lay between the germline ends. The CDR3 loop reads CASSSHQGTGNTIYF. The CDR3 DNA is TGTGCCAGCAGCTCCCATCAGGGTACCGGAAACACCATATATTTT.

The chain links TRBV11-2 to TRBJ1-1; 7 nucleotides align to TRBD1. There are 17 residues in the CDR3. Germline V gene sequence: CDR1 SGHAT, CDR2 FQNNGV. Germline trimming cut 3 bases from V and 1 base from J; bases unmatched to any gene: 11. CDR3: CASSLARGPPWNTEAFF. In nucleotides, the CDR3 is TGTGCCAGCAGCTTGGCTAGGGGGCCTCCATGGAACACTGAAGCTTTCTTT.

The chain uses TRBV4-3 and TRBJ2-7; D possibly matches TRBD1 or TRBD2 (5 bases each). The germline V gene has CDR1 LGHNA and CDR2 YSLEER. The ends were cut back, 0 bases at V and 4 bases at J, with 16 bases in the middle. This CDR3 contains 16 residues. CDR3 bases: TGCGCCAGCAGCCAAGACGTGGGGACGGAGGTATACGAGCAGTACTTC. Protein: CASSQDVGTEVYEQYF.

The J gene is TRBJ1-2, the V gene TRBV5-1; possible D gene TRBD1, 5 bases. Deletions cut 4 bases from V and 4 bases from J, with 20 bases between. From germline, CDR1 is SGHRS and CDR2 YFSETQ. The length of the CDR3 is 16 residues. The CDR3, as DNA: TGCGCCAGCAGCCCTACCCCCGGGACGGCCCTCTATGGCTACACCTTC. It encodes CASSPTPGTALYGYTF.

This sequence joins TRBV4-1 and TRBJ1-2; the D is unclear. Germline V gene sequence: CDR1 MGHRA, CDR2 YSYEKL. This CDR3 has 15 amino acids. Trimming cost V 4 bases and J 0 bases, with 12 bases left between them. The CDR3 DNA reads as TGCGCCAGCAGCCCCCCGCGAACCTCTAACTATGGCTACACCTTC. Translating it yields CASSPPRTSNYGYTF.

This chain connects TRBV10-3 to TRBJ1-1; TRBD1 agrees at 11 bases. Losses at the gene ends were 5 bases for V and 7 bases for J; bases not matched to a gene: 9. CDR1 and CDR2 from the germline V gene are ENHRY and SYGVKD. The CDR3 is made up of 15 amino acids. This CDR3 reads CAISSNPGQGVEAFF. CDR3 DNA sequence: TGTGCCATCAGTTCCAACCCGGGACAGGGGGTTGAAGCTTTCTTT.